The present entry profiles one TCR beta chain with its context. The CDR3 loop spans 13 amino acids. Germline trimming cut 8 bases from V and 3 bases from J; bases unmatched to any gene: 8. Germline CDR1 is SQVTM and CDR2 is ANQGSEA. This sample is part of a study of beta chain features in type 1 diabetes. The authors reverse transcribed all of the isolated RNA, so sequencing captured expressed TCRB transcripts. The protocol was immunoSEQ multiplex PCR, while the TCRdb copy is restricted to in-frame clones and leaves out a portion. The repertoire consists of roughly 450,000 clones, with 11% to 15% occurring once and the leading ten covering 0.03% to 0.04%.

The genes are TRBV29-1 and TRBJ1-1; 8 positions agree with TRBD1. The sample taken for sequencing was naive CD4+ T cells from blood. The source is a young man in good health. The CDR3 DNA follows: TGCAGCACGTCAGGGGGCCGGGACACTGAAGCTTTCTTT. This translates into CSTSGGRDTEAFF.